This paragraph reports one T cell receptor (beta chain). The record originates from a study of blood T cell repertoires in COVID-19. Sequencing used immunoSEQ multiplex PCR; TCRdb keeps in-frame clones, though not all of them. The table lists under 300,000 clones, around 86% of them singletons. This TCR was recovered from a middle-aged woman with acute COVID-19. Sequences were obtained from PBMCs or T cells enriched from blood (not recorded which).

The CDR3, as DNA: TGCGCCAGCAGCCCCGGACTAGCGGGAGGGTCGAACACCGGGGAGCTGTTTTTT. This translates into CASSPGLAGGSNTGELFF. The chain has TRBV5-1 and TRBJ2-2, with 15 bases that match TRBD2. V lost 4 bases to trimming and J lost 0 bases; unmatched junction nucleotides: 4. From germline, CDR1 is SGHRS and CDR2 YFSETQ. The CDR3 has 18 amino acids.